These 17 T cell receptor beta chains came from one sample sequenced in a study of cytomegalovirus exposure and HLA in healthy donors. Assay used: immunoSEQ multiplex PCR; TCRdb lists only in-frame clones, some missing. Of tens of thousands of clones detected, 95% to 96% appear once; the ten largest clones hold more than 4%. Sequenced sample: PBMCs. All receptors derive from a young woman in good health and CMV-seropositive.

CDR3 coding DNA: TGCAGTGCTAGACGGGAAAATGAGCAGTTCTTC. Translation: CSARRENEQFF. V and J are TRBV20-1 and TRBJ2-1; tentative D call: TRBD2 (5 bases). Germline V gene data show CDR1 as DFQATT and CDR2 as SNEGSKA (reference sequence). V was cut by 2 bases and J by 7 bases, with 6 bases left in between. This CDR3 comprises 11 residues.

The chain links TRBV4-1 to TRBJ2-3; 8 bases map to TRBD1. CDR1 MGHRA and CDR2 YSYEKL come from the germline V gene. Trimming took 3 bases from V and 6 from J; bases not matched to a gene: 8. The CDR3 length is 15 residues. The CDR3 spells CASSHMDREGDTQYF. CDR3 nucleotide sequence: TGCGCCAGCAGCCACATGGACAGGGAAGGGGATACGCAGTATTTT.

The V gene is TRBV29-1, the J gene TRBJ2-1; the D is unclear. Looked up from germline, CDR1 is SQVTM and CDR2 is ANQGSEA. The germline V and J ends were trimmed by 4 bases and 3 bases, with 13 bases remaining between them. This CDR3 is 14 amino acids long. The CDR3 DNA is TGCAGCGTTGGAAGGAGAAGTAGCTACAATGAGCAGTTCTTC. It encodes CSVGRRSSYNEQFF.

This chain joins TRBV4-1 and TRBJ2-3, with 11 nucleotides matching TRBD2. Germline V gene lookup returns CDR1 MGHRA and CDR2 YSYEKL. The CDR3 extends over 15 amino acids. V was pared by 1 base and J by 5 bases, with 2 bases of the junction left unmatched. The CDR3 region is CASSQGGLAGDTQYF. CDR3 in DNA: TGCGCCAGCAGCCAAGGAGGACTAGCGGGAGATACGCAGTATTTT.

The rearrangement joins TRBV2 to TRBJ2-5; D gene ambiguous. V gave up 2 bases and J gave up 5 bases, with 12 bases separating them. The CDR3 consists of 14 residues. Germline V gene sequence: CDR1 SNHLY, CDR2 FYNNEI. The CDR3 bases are TGTGCCAGCAGTGAATCTCCGCGTTGGGAGACCCAGTACTTC. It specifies CASSESPRWETQYF.

The CDR3 here is CASSLTGDTEAFF. The CDR3, as DNA: TGTGCCAGTAGTTTAACAGGGGACACTGAAGCTTTCTTT. V is TRBV19 and J is TRBJ1-1, with 7 nucleotides matching TRBD1. The CDR3 contains 13 residues. V lost 5 bases and J lost 3; bases outside the gene matches: 3. Germline CDR1 reads LNHDA; CDR2 reads SQIVND (reference sequence).

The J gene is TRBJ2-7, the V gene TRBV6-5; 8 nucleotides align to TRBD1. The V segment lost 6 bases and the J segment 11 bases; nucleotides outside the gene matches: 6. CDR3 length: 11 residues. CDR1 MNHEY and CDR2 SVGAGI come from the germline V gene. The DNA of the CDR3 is TGTGCCAGCAGCCAGGACAGGGTGGAGTACTTC. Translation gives CASSQDRVEYF.

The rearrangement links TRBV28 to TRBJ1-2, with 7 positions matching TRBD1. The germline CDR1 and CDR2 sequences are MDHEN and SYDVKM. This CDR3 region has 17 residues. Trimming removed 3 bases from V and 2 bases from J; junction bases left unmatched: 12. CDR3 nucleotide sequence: TGTGCCAGCAGTTTTCCCCACGGGACAGCTTCCAACTATGGCTACACCTTC. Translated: CASSFPHGTASNYGYTF.

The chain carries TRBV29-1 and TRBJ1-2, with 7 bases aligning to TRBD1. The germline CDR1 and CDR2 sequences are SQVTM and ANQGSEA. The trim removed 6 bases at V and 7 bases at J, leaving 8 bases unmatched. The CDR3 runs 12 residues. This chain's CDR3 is CSVRQGRGGYTF. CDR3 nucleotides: TGCAGCGTCAGACAGGGACGGGGTGGCTACACCTTC.

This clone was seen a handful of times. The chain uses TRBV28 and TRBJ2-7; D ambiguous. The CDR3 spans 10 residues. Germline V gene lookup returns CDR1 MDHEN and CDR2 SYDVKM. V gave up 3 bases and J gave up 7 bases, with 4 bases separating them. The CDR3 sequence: CASSLREQYF. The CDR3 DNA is TGTGCCAGCAGTTTGAGGGAGCAGTACTTC.

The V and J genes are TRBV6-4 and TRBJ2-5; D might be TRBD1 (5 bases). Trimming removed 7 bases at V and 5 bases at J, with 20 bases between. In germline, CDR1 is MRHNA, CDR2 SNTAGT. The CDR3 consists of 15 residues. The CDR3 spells CASIQSADSRETQYF. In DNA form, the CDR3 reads TGTGCCAGCATACAGAGTGCTGACAGTAGGGAGACCCAGTACTTC.

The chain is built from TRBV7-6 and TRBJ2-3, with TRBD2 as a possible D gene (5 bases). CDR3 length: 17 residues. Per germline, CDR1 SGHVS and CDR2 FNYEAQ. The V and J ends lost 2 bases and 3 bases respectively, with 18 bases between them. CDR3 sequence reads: CASSLLSTGYSTDTQYF. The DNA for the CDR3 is TGTGCCAGCAGCTTATTATCAACGGGATACTCAACAGATACGCAGTATTTT.

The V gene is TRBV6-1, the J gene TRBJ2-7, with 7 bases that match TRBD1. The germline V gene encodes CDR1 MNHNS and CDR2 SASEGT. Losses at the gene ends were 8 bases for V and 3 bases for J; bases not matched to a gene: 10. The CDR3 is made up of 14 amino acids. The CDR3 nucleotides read TGTGCCAGCCGCACAGGGGTTGAGATCTACGAGCAGTACTTC. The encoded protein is CASRTGVEIYEQYF.

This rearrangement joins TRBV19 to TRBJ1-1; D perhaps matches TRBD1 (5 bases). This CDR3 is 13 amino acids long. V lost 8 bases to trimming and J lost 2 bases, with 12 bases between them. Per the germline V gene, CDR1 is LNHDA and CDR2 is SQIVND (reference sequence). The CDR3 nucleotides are TGTGCCAGTCTTCCGGGGGGAAACACTGAAGCTTTCTTT. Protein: CASLPGGNTEAFF.

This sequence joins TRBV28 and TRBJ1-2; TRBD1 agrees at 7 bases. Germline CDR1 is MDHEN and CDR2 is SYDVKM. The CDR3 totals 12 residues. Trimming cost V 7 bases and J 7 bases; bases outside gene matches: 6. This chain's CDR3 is CASTSGQIGYTF. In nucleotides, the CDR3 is TGTGCCAGCACCTCGGGACAGATTGGCTACACCTTC.

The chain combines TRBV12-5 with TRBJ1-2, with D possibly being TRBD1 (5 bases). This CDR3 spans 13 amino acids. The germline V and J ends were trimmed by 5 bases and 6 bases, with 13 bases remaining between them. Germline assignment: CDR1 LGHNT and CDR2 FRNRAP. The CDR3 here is CASGAVWGDGYTF. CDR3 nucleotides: TGTGCTAGTGGTGCGGTTTGGGGCGATGGCTACACCTTC.

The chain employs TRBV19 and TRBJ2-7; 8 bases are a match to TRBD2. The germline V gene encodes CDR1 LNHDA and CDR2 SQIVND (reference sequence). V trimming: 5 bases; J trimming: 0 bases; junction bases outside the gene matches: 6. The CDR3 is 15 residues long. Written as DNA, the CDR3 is TGTGCCAGTAGTCGGGATAGCGGGAACTCCTACGAGCAGTACTTC. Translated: CASSRDSGNSYEQYF.